These 30 T cell receptor beta chains share one sample of origin, sequenced in a study of blood T cell repertoires in COVID-19. Method: immunoSEQ multiplex PCR; TCRdb's copy keeps in-frame clones and lacks some. This sample yields 130,000 to 150,000 clones, of which more than 75% are seen a single time; around 8.6% belongs to the top ten. Material: peripheral blood. The receptors originated from a woman in her 50s with active or convalescent COVID-19.

This clone was seen only a few times. The V call is TRBV18, the J call TRBJ1-6; D is perhaps TRBD1 (6 bases). The CDR3 spans 15 residues. Trimming stripped 3 bases from V and 7 bases from J, with 13 bases between. In germline, CDR1 is KGHSH, CDR2 LQKENI. CDR3 sequence reads: CASSPPAQGNSPLHF. DNA for the CDR3: TGTGCCAGCTCACCGCCGGCCCAGGGGAATTCACCCCTCCACTTT.

The chain has TRBV30 and TRBJ1-2; perhaps TRBD1 as D (6 bases). The CDR3 extends over 14 amino acids. Germline V gene lookup returns CDR1 GTSNPN and CDR2 SVGIG (reference sequence). V shed 3 bases and J shed 8 bases, with 19 bases lying between them. The CDR3 DNA sequence: TGTGCCTGGAGGGGCGGACAGCCTTTTGGAGGCTACACCTTC. It is translated as CAWRGGQPFGGYTF.

The chain carries TRBV28 and TRBJ2-1; 13 bases align to TRBD2. Germline V gene sequence: CDR1 MDHEN, CDR2 SYDVKM. This CDR3 region has 16 residues. The V and J ends lost 6 bases and 9 bases, in that order; junction bases with no gene match: 11. CDR3 DNA: TGTGCCAGCAGCCAACCAACCGGGACTAGCGGGATTGAGCAGTTCTTC. The encoded protein is CASSQPTGTSGIEQFF.

This chain joins TRBV5-6 and TRBJ2-1; TRBD2 aligns across 8 bases. Germline CDR1 SGHDT, CDR2 YYEEEE. The V segment lost 2 bases and the J segment 0 bases; nucleotides outside the gene matches: 10. The CDR3 consists of 18 residues. CDR3 sequence (DNA): TGTGCCAGCAGCTTCTGGCGGGGGGCTCAAAGCTCCTACAATGAGCAGTTCTTC. Amino acids: CASSFWRGAQSSYNEQFF.

The chain uses TRBV27 and TRBJ1-2; D gene uncertain. Trimming removed 2 bases from V and 0 bases from J, with 10 bases in between. This CDR3 is 15 amino acids long. Germline V gene sequence: CDR1 MNHEY, CDR2 SMNVEV (reference sequence). This CDR3 is CASSLSMGANYGYTF. The CDR3 DNA follows: TGTGCCAGCAGTTTAAGTATGGGAGCTAACTATGGCTACACCTTC.

The chain uses TRBV4-1 and TRBJ1-5; D is possibly TRBD1 (5 bases). In germline, CDR1 is MGHRA, CDR2 YSYEKL. Deletions cut 1 base from V and 0 bases from J, with 10 bases between. The length of the CDR3 is 16 residues. This chain's CDR3 is CASSQATAFSNQPQHF. DNA of the CDR3: TGCGCCAGCAGCCAAGCGACAGCTTTTAGCAATCAGCCCCAGCATTTT.

This sequence joins TRBV5-4 and TRBJ2-3; possibly TRBD2 for D (7 bases). Looked up from germline, CDR1 is SGHNT and CDR2 is YYREEE (reference sequence). V dropped 7 bases and J dropped 0 bases, with 12 bases sitting between them. This CDR3 has 14 amino acids. The CDR3 sequence is CASERGGSTDTQYF. As DNA, the CDR3 is TGTGCCAGCGAGAGGGGGGGTAGCACAGATACGCAGTATTTT. Full variable domain (rest looked up from reference TRBV5-4 and TRBJ2-3): ETGVTQSPTHLIKTRGQQVTLRCSSQSGHNTVSWYQQALGQGPQFIFQYYREEENGRGNFPPRFSGLQFPNYSSELNVNALELDDSALYLCASERGGSTDTQYFGPGTRLTVL.

In DNA, the CDR3 is TGTGCCAGCAGTTTCAAGGGGGCCGAGCAGTACTTC. Translation: CASSFKGAEQYF. The chain employs TRBV28 and TRBJ2-7; 7 bases line up with TRBD1. CDR1 MDHEN and CDR2 SYDVKM come from the germline V gene. The CDR3 spans 12 residues. J gave up 6 bases and V 3 bases, and 2 bases lay outside the gene matches.

This chain connects TRBV27 to TRBJ1-5; D uncertain. With 4 bases removed from V and 7 bases from J, the gap between germline ends came to 14 bases. The CDR3 sequence is 14 residues long. Germline V gene data show CDR1 as MNHEY and CDR2 as SMNVEV (reference sequence). The CDR3 sequence: CASSSSGPRQPQHF. For the CDR3, the DNA is TGTGCCAGCAGTTCATCGGGCCCCAGGCAGCCCCAGCATTTT.

This rearrangement joins TRBV7-2 to TRBJ2-6, with D possibly TRBD2 on 5 matching bases. Germline loops: CDR1 SGHTA, CDR2 FQGNSA. V lost 5 bases and J 2 bases, leaving 22 bases between the germline ends. CDR3 length equals 19 residues. CDR3 sequence (DNA): TGTGCCAGCAGCATACGGACGAGGGTACCGTTCCCTGGGGCCAACGTCCTGACTTTC. This encodes CASSIRTRVPFPGANVLTF. The complete variable domain, with remaining parts taken from reference TRBV7-2 and TRBJ2-6, reads GAGVSQSPSNKVTEKGKDVELRCDPISGHTALYWYRQSLGQGLEFLIYFQGNSAPDKSGLPSDRFSAERTGGSVSTLTIQRTQQEDSAVYLCASSIRTRVPFPGANVLTFGAGSRLTVL.

The V call is TRBV9, the J call TRBJ1-1, with unresolved D. Germline V gene lookup returns CDR1 SGDLS and CDR2 YYNGEE. V was shortened by 2 bases and J by 4 bases, with 9 bases between the two germline ends. This CDR3 has 13 amino acids. The CDR3 reads CASSVGVVTEAFF. In nucleotides, the CDR3 is TGTGCCAGCAGCGTCGGAGTAGTCACTGAAGCTTTCTTT.

CDR3 DNA sequence: TGTGCCAGCAGTTATACCCCCAACTTGAACACTGAAGCTTTCTTT. Translation gives CASSYTPNLNTEAFF. The V call is TRBV6-6, the J call TRBJ1-1; D remains ambiguous. The CDR3 covers 15 residues. From germline, CDR1 is MNHNY and CDR2 SVGAGI (reference sequence). V was trimmed by 3 bases and J by 0 bases, leaving 11 bases between them.

This clone came up once. The V gene is TRBV27, the J gene TRBJ2-7, with D perhaps TRBD2 (6 bases). V was cut by 0 bases and J by 4 bases, with 16 bases left in between. Germline V gives CDR1 MNHEY, CDR2 SMNVEV (reference sequence). The CDR3 is 16 residues long. The CDR3 nucleotides are TGTGCCAGCAGTTTATCGTTCCAAGGGGCGGGGTACGAGCAGTACTTC. Its translation is CASSLSFQGAGYEQYF.

This clone was recorded at least ten times. The chain carries TRBV5-1 and TRBJ2-2; 8 bases line up with TRBD2. Germline V gene lookup returns CDR1 SGHRS and CDR2 YFSETQ. J was trimmed by 10 bases and V by 1 base; bases with no gene match: 6. The CDR3 is made up of 14 amino acids. The CDR3 protein is CASSLMRGELELFF. The CDR3 DNA is TGCGCCAGCAGCTTGATGCGGGGGGAATTGGAGCTGTTTTTT.

The chain couples TRBV5-4 to TRBJ2-2; 9 nucleotides agree with TRBD1. The CDR3 contains 18 residues. The V gene's germline CDR1 is SGHNT and CDR2 YYREEE (reference sequence). V was pared by 6 bases and J by 5 bases, with 17 bases of the junction left unmatched. Here the CDR3 DNA reads TGTGCCAGCACCGGACCCTCGACAGGGGGGTTTTCGACCGGGGAGCTGTTTTTT. Its translation: CASTGPSTGGFSTGELFF. The full variable domain, rest sourced from reference TRBV5-4 and TRBJ2-2, is ETGVTQSPTHLIKTRGQQVTLRCSSQSGHNTVSWYQQALGQGPQFIFQYYREEENGRGNFPPRFSGLQFPNYSSELNVNALELDDSALYLCASTGPSTGGFSTGELFFGEGSRLTVL.

This clone appeared a single time. The chain couples TRBV28 to TRBJ2-1, with 10 positions matching TRBD2. Germline-derived CDR1 and CDR2 are MDHEN and SYDVKM. V lost 4 bases, J lost 8 bases, and 11 bases stayed unmatched. CDR3 size: 16 residues. Here the CDR3 reads CASSSPSGRVFDEQFF. CDR3 DNA: TGTGCCAGCAGTTCCCCTAGCGGGAGAGTGTTCGATGAGCAGTTCTTC.

This sequence joins TRBV18 and TRBJ2-2; D is unresolved. There are 16 residues in the CDR3. V dropped 2 bases and J dropped 0 bases, with 10 bases sitting between them. Germline lookup yields CDR1 KGHSH and CDR2 LQKENI. The CDR3, as DNA: TGTGCCAGCTCACCAGGCGTTACAGCGAACACCGGGGAGCTGTTTTTT. Translating it yields CASSPGVTANTGELFF.

The chain recombines TRBV30 with TRBJ2-1; possible D gene TRBD2, 6 bases. This CDR3 spans 14 amino acids. V lost 2 bases and J lost 3, with 11 bases in between. Per the germline V gene, CDR1 is GTSNPN and CDR2 is SVGIG (reference sequence). CDR3 sequence reads: CAWSSLSGYNEQFF. The CDR3 region has the DNA TGTGCCTGGAGTAGCCTTAGCGGCTACAATGAGCAGTTCTTC. The complete variable domain, with remaining parts taken from reference TRBV30 and TRBJ2-1, reads SQTIHQWPATLVQPVGSPLSLECTVEGTSNPNLYWYRQAAGRGLQLLFYSVGIGQISSEVPQNLSASRPQDRQFILSSKKLLLSDSGFYLCAWSSLSGYNEQFFGPGTRLTVL.

This clone was observed a few times. This rearrangement joins TRBV27 to TRBJ2-5; 8 positions match TRBD2. In germline, CDR1 is MNHEY, CDR2 SMNVEV (reference sequence). The CDR3 has 15 residues. After removal of 6 bases from V and 5 bases from J, the junction contained 11 bases not matched to a gene. The CDR3 DNA follows: TGTGCCAGCAGAGCTCTGACTAGCGACAGGGAGACCCAGTACTTC. Amino acids: CASRALTSDRETQYF.

The chain joins TRBV30 to TRBJ1-4, with D hard to call. Germline loops: CDR1 GTSNPN, CDR2 SVGIG (reference sequence). V lost 4 bases to trimming and J lost 2 bases, with 11 bases between them. CDR3 length: 14 residues. This CDR3 reads CAWNDDTTNEKLFF. In DNA form, the CDR3 reads TGTGCCTGGAATGATGACACGACTAATGAAAAACTGTTTTTT.

A note on this clone: Sequence at one end of the junction differs from germline and may be a read error. The chain uses TRBV7-2 and TRBJ1-2; 7 bases align to TRBD1. This CDR3 has 10 residues. Germline-derived CDR1 and CDR2 are SGHTA and FQGNSA. The CDR3: CASSHDGTDF. The CDR3 region has the DNA TGTGCCAGCAGCCACGACGGGACAGATTTC.

The V gene is TRBV18, the J gene TRBJ2-7; tentative D call: TRBD1 (6 bases). The CDR3 is 15 amino acids. Germline V CDR1 and CDR2: KGHSH, LQKENI. The V gene lost 0 bases and the J gene lost 5 bases, with 14 bases spanning the gap. CDR3 amino acids: CASSPPNRVEHEQYF. In nucleotides, the CDR3 is TGTGCCAGCTCACCACCGAACAGGGTGGAACACGAGCAGTACTTC.

This chain uses TRBV4-1 with TRBJ2-5; 9 nucleotides match TRBD2. Germline V gene sequence: CDR1 MGHRA, CDR2 YSYEKL. Trimming removed 3 bases from V and 5 bases from J; junction bases left unmatched: 4. The CDR3 consists of 14 residues. The CDR3, as DNA: TGCGCCAGCAGCCATAGCGGGAGTGGGGAGACCCAGTACTTC. Translating gives CASSHSGSGETQYF.

This chain's CDR3 is CASSLDRLAVFIGEQFF. In DNA, the CDR3 is TGTGCCAGCAGCTTAGACCGACTAGCGGTTTTTATTGGTGAGCAGTTCTTC. The rearrangement uses TRBV11-2 and TRBJ2-1; 9 nucleotides match TRBD2. After removal of 0 bases from V and 9 bases from J, the junction contained 12 bases not matched to a gene. The CDR3 is made up of 17 amino acids. CDR1 is SGHAT, CDR2 FQNNGV, per germline.

This clone appeared a single time. The V call is TRBV18, the J call TRBJ2-7; 8 bases are a match to TRBD2. The CDR3 runs 14 residues. Germline V gene lookup returns CDR1 KGHSH and CDR2 LQKENI. The V segment lost 3 bases and the J segment 7 bases; nucleotides outside the gene matches: 8. CDR3 bases: TGTGCCAGCTCACCGGAGGCGGGAGGCTGGGAGCAGTACTTC. Amino acids: CASSPEAGGWEQYF.

This chain joins TRBV25-1 and TRBJ1-1; tentative D call: TRBD1 (6 bases). This CDR3 spans 12 amino acids. Trimming took 6 bases from V and 2 from J, leaving 7 bases between them. Germline V gene lookup returns CDR1 MGHDK and CDR2 SYGVNS. CDR3 in amino acids: CASRDSNTEAFF. Here the CDR3 DNA reads TGTGCCAGCAGGGACAGTAACACTGAAGCTTTCTTT.

This clone was counted a single time. The rearrangement links TRBV7-2 to TRBJ2-1, with TRBD2 identical over 7 bases. Trimming removed 5 bases from V and 12 bases from J; junction bases left unmatched: 7. CDR1 is SGHTA, CDR2 FQGNSA, per germline. CDR3 size: 12 residues. As DNA, the CDR3 is TGTGCCAGCAGCCCGCCCGGACTAGGGCAGTTCTTC. Protein sequence: CASSPPGLGQFF.

The chain carries TRBV5-1 and TRBJ2-2; maybe TRBD2 (5 bases). In germline, CDR1 is SGHRS, CDR2 YFSETQ. CDR3 size: 16 residues. V shed 0 bases and J shed 4 bases, with 13 bases lying between them. CDR3 in DNA: TGCGCCAGCAGCTTGGGCGGGTCGACTGGCACCGGGGAGCTGTTTTTT. It specifies CASSLGGSTGTGELFF.

This clone was detected a few times. The junction departs from germline at one end; a sequencing error may be responsible. The chain carries TRBV19 and TRBJ1-1, with a tentative D call TRBD1 (5 bases). The germline V gene encodes CDR1 LNHDA and CDR2 SQIVND (reference sequence). The length of the CDR3 is 14 residues. The CDR3 loop is CASTMGQPNSEAFF. The CDR3 DNA is TGTGCCAGTACCATGGGGCAGCCCAACAGTGAAGCTTTCTTT.

The chain combines TRBV7-2 with TRBJ2-5; the D gene is possibly TRBD1 (6 bases). CDR1 and CDR2 (germline): SGHTA, FQGNSA. The CDR3 is 14 amino acids. V was cut by 1 base and J by 1 base, with 7 bases left in between. The CDR3 loop reads CASSLGGGQETQYF. As DNA, the CDR3 is TGTGCCAGCAGCTTAGGAGGGGGCCAAGAGACCCAGTACTTC.